The clone carrying this T cell receptor beta chain was seen only once. The antigen remains undetermined. The source of the sample is a study of T cell responses to AZD1222 COVID-19 vaccine. About the research overall: Recipients boosted at about 4 weeks or about 12 weeks are pooled.

Study results and caveats: Donors were chiefly white British, with a greater number of females, and clonal diversity was perhaps underestimated. Repertoire sampling occurred only after the peak T cell response. Only a handful of people who got AZD1222 tested seropositive at baseline.

TCRdb keeps only in-frame clones here, not all; method: immunoSEQ multiplex PCR. Of approximately 190,000 clones listed, approximately 90% are singletons. Trimming pared 8 bases from V and 6 bases from J, leaving 20 bases between. The CDR3 is 15 residues long. Germline CDR1 reads MGHDK; CDR2 reads SYGVNS. The source is an adult in good health. This specimen consisted of peripheral blood, obtained on day 0 of AZD1222 vaccination. V gene TRBV25-1 combines with J gene TRBJ2-1, with a tentative D call TRBD2 (6 bases). In nucleotides, the CDR3 is TGTGCCAGCGCCCTAGGAGCGGGTGCGCTCAATGAGCAGTTCTTC. This translates into CASALGAGALNEQFF. Full variable domain (missing parts from reference TRBV25-1 and TRBJ2-1): EADIYQTPRYLVIGTGKKITLECSQTMGHDKMYWYQQDPGMELHLIHYSYGVNSTEKGDLSSESTVSRIRTEHFPLTLESARPSHTSQYLCASALGAGALNEQFFGPGTRLTVL.